The rows below give T cell receptor beta chains drawn from one sample of a study of cytomegalovirus exposure and HLA in healthy donors. Using immunoSEQ multiplex PCR, the repertoire was profiled, and TCRdb retains in-frame clones only, with some absent. The sample records approximately 83,000 clones, 80% being singletons. Sequenced material: PBMCs. The receptors derive from a man aged 18 to 30 in good health and CMV-seronegative. Both conserved end residues are part of each CDR3. A D gene is named only where the DNA matches it firmly. Some rows have no size entry. The others give once, few or many, or a class for an expanded clone.

V gene: TRBV9; J gene: TRBJ2-5; clone size: -; D gene: -; CDR3 DNA: TGTGCCAGCAGCGTAGGACACCGGGAGACCCAGTACTTC; CDR3 protein: CASSVGHRETQYF
V gene: TRBV4-2; J gene: TRBJ2-1; clone size: -; D gene: -; CDR3 DNA: TGTGCCAGCAGCGAGACTAGTGAGCAGTTCTTC; CDR3 protein: CASSETSEQFF
V gene: TRBV6-5; J gene: TRBJ2-1; clone size: -; D gene: TRBD1; CDR3 DNA: TGTGCCAGCAGTTACTTCGACAGGGTCAATGAGCAGTTCTTC; CDR3 protein: CASSYFDRVNEQFF
V gene: TRBV11-2; J gene: TRBJ2-5; clone size: once; D gene: -; CDR3 DNA: TGTGCCAGCAGCTTTTGGGGGGAGGACGGAGAGACCCAGTACTTC; CDR3 protein: CASSFWGEDGETQYF
V gene: TRBV19; J gene: TRBJ2-7; clone size: -; D gene: -; CDR3 DNA: TGTGCCAGTAGTTCCTACCCCGACTACGAGCAGTACTTC; CDR3 protein: CASSSYPDYEQYF
V gene: TRBV6-6; J gene: TRBJ2-3; clone size: -; D gene: -; CDR3 DNA: TGTGCCAGCACCGATAGCGGTACTGCCACAGATACGCAGTATTTT; CDR3 protein: CASTDSGTATDTQYF
V gene: TRBV5-1; J gene: TRBJ2-1; clone size: -; D gene: -; CDR3 DNA: TGCGCCAGCAGCCAGAGTCTAGACCCCGGCTCCTACAATGAGCAGTTCTTC; CDR3 protein: CASSQSLDPGSYNEQFF
V gene: TRBV19; J gene: TRBJ2-7; clone size: -; D gene: -; CDR3 DNA: TGTGCCAGTAGTATAGATGGGGACACCCAGCAGTACTTC; CDR3 protein: CASSIDGDTQQYF
V gene: TRBV10-3; J gene: TRBJ1-5; clone size: -; D gene: -; CDR3 DNA: TGTGCCACCAACGGGGATACCAATCAGCCCCAGCATTTT; CDR3 protein: CATNGDTNQPQHF
V gene: TRBV27; J gene: TRBJ2-7; clone size: once; D gene: TRBD1; CDR3 DNA: TGTGCCAGCAGTTTATCGGGACAGGGATCCTACGAGCAGTACTTC; CDR3 protein: CASSLSGQGSYEQYF
V gene: TRBV7-8; J gene: TRBJ1-5; clone size: -; D gene: TRBD1; CDR3 DNA: TGTGCCAGGACAGGGGGCGATCAGCCCCAGCATTTT; CDR3 protein: CARTGGDQPQHF
V gene: TRBV6-1; J gene: TRBJ2-7; clone size: once; D gene: -; CDR3 DNA: TGTGCCAGCAGTGAAGACCGGAACGACTACGAGCAGTACTTC; CDR3 protein: CASSEDRNDYEQYF
V gene: TRBV4-1; J gene: TRBJ2-7; clone size: once; D gene: TRBD2; CDR3 DNA: TGCGCCAGCAGCCAAGATCGGGCTAGCGGGGGCCTCGAGCAGTACTTC; CDR3 protein: CASSQDRASGGLEQYF
V gene: TRBV2; J gene: TRBJ2-5; clone size: once; D gene: TRBD2; CDR3 DNA: TGTGCCAGCAGTGAAAGACTAGCGGGTACCTTAGAGACCCAGTACTTC; CDR3 protein: CASSERLAGTLETQYF
V gene: TRBV30; J gene: TRBJ2-7; clone size: -; D gene: TRBD1; CDR3 DNA: TGTGCCTGGAGTTCCGGGACAGGGTTCTACGAGCAGTACTTC; CDR3 protein: CAWSSGTGFYEQYF
V gene: TRBV5-1; J gene: TRBJ1-4; clone size: few; D gene: TRBD1; CDR3 DNA: TGCGCCAGCAGCGTCGGGACAGTCGAGTATAAGGAAAAACTGTTTTTT; CDR3 protein: CASSVGTVEYKEKLFF
V gene: TRBV10-3; J gene: TRBJ1-4; clone size: few; D gene: TRBD1; CDR3 DNA: TGTGCCATCAGTGGCCCCGGGACAGGGTCCGAAAAACTGTTTTTT; CDR3 protein: CAISGPGTGSEKLFF
V gene: TRBV18; J gene: TRBJ1-2; clone size: -; D gene: TRBD1; CDR3 DNA: TGTGCCAGCTCATTGGACAGGGTCTATGGCTACACCTTC; CDR3 protein: CASSLDRVYGYTF
V gene: TRBV5-6; J gene: TRBJ1-1; clone size: few; D gene: -; CDR3 DNA: TGTGCCAGCAGCTTTACAGGGTCCAGGGTCACTGAAGCTTTCTTT; CDR3 protein: CASSFTGSRVTEAFF
V gene: TRBV13; J gene: TRBJ2-3; clone size: -; D gene: -; CDR3 DNA: TGTGCCAGCAGCCCCTACACAGATACGCAGTATTTT; CDR3 protein: CASSPYTDTQYF
V gene: TRBV7-9; J gene: TRBJ1-1; clone size: -; D gene: TRBD1; CDR3 DNA: TGTGCCAGCAGCACAACAGGGGGCACTGAAGCTTTCTTT; CDR3 protein: CASSTTGGTEAFF
V gene: TRBV2; J gene: TRBJ1-6; clone size: -; D gene: TRBD1; CDR3 DNA: TGTGCCAGCACCTTGGATCAGGGGGAATCACCCCTCCACTTT; CDR3 protein: CASTLDQGESPLHF
V gene: TRBV7-6; J gene: TRBJ1-3; clone size: -; D gene: TRBD1; CDR3 DNA: TGTGCCAGCAGTTCTTCCGGGACAGGGGGCGTCACCATATATTTT; CDR3 protein: CASSSSGTGGVTIYF
V gene: TRBV6-5; J gene: TRBJ1-1; clone size: -; D gene: TRBD1; CDR3 DNA: TGTGCCAGCAGTTACCTAGACAGGGGTGTCACTGAAGCTTTCTTT; CDR3 protein: CASSYLDRGVTEAFF
V gene: TRBV7-7; J gene: TRBJ2-2; clone size: -; D gene: -; CDR3 DNA: TGTGCTAGCAGCTTAGAACATCCGGGGGACACCGGGGAGCTGTTTTTT; CDR3 protein: CASSLEHPGDTGELFF
V gene: TRBV2; J gene: TRBJ2-5; clone size: -; D gene: TRBD1; CDR3 DNA: TGTGCCAGCAGTGAAGGGGACAGGGGCGCGGAGACCCAGTACTTC; CDR3 protein: CASSEGDRGAETQYF
V gene: TRBV6-1; J gene: TRBJ1-5; clone size: -; D gene: TRBD1; CDR3 DNA: TGTGCCAGCAGTGCCGGTACAGGGGTCCCTAGCAATCAGCCCCAGCATTTT; CDR3 protein: CASSAGTGVPSNQPQHF
V gene: TRBV6-1; J gene: TRBJ1-1; clone size: -; D gene: -; CDR3 DNA: TGTGCCAGCAGCGGACCCTCGACAGTGCCCACTGAAGCTTTCTTT; CDR3 protein: CASSGPSTVPTEAFF
V gene: TRBV7-2; J gene: TRBJ1-6; clone size: once; D gene: -; CDR3 DNA: TGTGCCAGCAGCTTAGTAGGGGGGGGCGGGGTCGGTTCACCCCTCCACTTT; CDR3 protein: CASSLVGGGGVGSPLHF
V gene: TRBV10-1; J gene: TRBJ2-7; clone size: -; D gene: TRBD2; CDR3 DNA: TGCGCCAGCAGTCTAGCGGGGGTGAACCACGAGCAGTACTTC; CDR3 protein: CASSLAGVNHEQYF
V gene: TRBV25-1; J gene: TRBJ2-1; clone size: -; D gene: TRBD2; CDR3 DNA: TGTGCCAGCAGTGACGCACTAGCGGGGCTATACAATGAGCAGTTCTTC; CDR3 protein: CASSDALAGLYNEQFF
V gene: TRBV2; J gene: TRBJ1-6; clone size: -; D gene: -; CDR3 DNA: TGTGCCAGCAGTGAATACCGCCAGGGTGATTCACCCCTCCACTTT; CDR3 protein: CASSEYRQGDSPLHF
V gene: TRBV5-1; J gene: TRBJ1-2; clone size: -; D gene: -; CDR3 DNA: TGCGCCAGCAGCAGTCTACGGGGGGACTATGGCTACACCTTC; CDR3 protein: CASSSLRGDYGYTF
V gene: TRBV19; J gene: TRBJ2-2; clone size: -; D gene: -; CDR3 DNA: TGTGCCAGTAGTCGGGACATGGCGAACACCGGGGAGCTGTTTTTT; CDR3 protein: CASSRDMANTGELFF
V gene: TRBV10-3; J gene: TRBJ2-2; clone size: -; D gene: TRBD2; CDR3 DNA: TGTGCCATCAGTGAGTCGTCGGGGGGGTCGAACACCGGGGAGCTGTTTTTT; CDR3 protein: CAISESSGGSNTGELFF
V gene: TRBV6-5; J gene: TRBJ1-2; clone size: -; D gene: -; CDR3 DNA: TGTGCCAGCAAGGGCCAGGACTCATCTAACTATGGCTACACCTTC; CDR3 protein: CASKGQDSSNYGYTF
V gene: TRBV5-1; J gene: TRBJ2-5; clone size: -; D gene: -; CDR3 DNA: TGCGCCAGCAGCTTTGGGGGGGGCATCCAAGAGACCCAGTACTTC; CDR3 protein: CASSFGGGIQETQYF
V gene: TRBV19; J gene: TRBJ2-1; clone size: -; D gene: TRBD2; CDR3 DNA: TGTGCCAGTAGTATAGGACTAGCGGGGGGTCTTTACAATGAGCAGTTCTTC; CDR3 protein: CASSIGLAGGLYNEQFF
V gene: TRBV11-1; J gene: TRBJ2-7; clone size: -; D gene: TRBD2; CDR3 DNA: TGTGCCAGCAGCTTAGCGAATAGCGGGGGCACCTACGAGCAGTACTTC; CDR3 protein: CASSLANSGGTYEQYF
V gene: TRBV25-1; J gene: TRBJ1-2; clone size: -; D gene: TRBD1; CDR3 DNA: TGTGCAAATAAAAGTGGCGGAGGACAGGGGGTACACACCTATGGCTACACCTTC; CDR3 protein: CANKSGGGQGVHTYGYTF
V gene: TRBV12-5; J gene: TRBJ2-7; clone size: -; D gene: -; CDR3 DNA: TGTGCTAGTGCGATATGGGCCCAAAACTACGAGCAGTACTTC; CDR3 protein: CASAIWAQNYEQYF
V gene: TRBV7-6; J gene: TRBJ1-2; clone size: -; D gene: TRBD1; CDR3 DNA: TGTGCCAGCAGCTCCGGGACAGGGGCGTCTATCTATGGCTACACCTTC; CDR3 protein: CASSSGTGASIYGYTF
V gene: TRBV6-5; J gene: TRBJ1-5; clone size: -; D gene: -; CDR3 DNA: TGTGCCAGCAGTTACGGGGGGAATCAGCCCCAGCATTTT; CDR3 protein: CASSYGGNQPQHF
V gene: TRBV19; J gene: TRBJ1-2; clone size: -; D gene: TRBD1; CDR3 DNA: TGTGCCAGTAGTACCATGGGACAGACTAACTATGGCTACACCTTC; CDR3 protein: CASSTMGQTNYGYTF
V gene: TRBV6-1; J gene: TRBJ1-2; clone size: -; D gene: -; CDR3 DNA: TGTGCCAGCAGTGACACTTTTAACTATGGCTACACCTTC; CDR3 protein: CASSDTFNYGYTF
V gene: TRBV5-4; J gene: TRBJ2-3; clone size: -; D gene: -; CDR3 DNA: TGTGCCAGCAGCGTCGGACTGTTCCACACAGATACGCAGTATTTT; CDR3 protein: CASSVGLFHTDTQYF
V gene: TRBV19; J gene: TRBJ1-2; clone size: -; D gene: -; CDR3 DNA: TGTGCCAGTAGGACGAGGGTCGGCTACACCTTC; CDR3 protein: CASRTRVGYTF
V gene: TRBV30; J gene: TRBJ1-3; clone size: -; D gene: -; CDR3 DNA: TGTGCCTGGAGTGTTGGCAGGGACACCATATATTTT; CDR3 protein: CAWSVGRDTIYF
V gene: TRBV7-2; J gene: TRBJ2-3; clone size: -; D gene: TRBD1; CDR3 DNA: TGTGCCAGCAGGCCGCCGGCCGAGGGGGCTACGCAGTATTTT; CDR3 protein: CASRPPAEGATQYF
V gene: TRBV29-1; J gene: TRBJ1-3; clone size: -; D gene: -; CDR3 DNA: TGCAGCGTTGCAGGTGCCTCTGGAAACACCATATATTTT; CDR3 protein: CSVAGASGNTIYF
V gene: TRBV4-2; J gene: TRBJ2-1; clone size: few; D gene: TRBD2; CDR3 DNA: TGTGCCAGCAGCCAAACGACTAGCGGGGGGGCAGCCTACAATGAGCAGTTCTTC; CDR3 protein: CASSQTTSGGAAYNEQFF
V gene: TRBV5-1; J gene: TRBJ2-1; clone size: -; D gene: -; CDR3 DNA: TGCGCCAGCAGCTCCGGGGGGCTTTCCTACAATGAGCAGTTCTTC; CDR3 protein: CASSSGGLSYNEQFF
V gene: TRBV29-1; J gene: TRBJ1-1; clone size: -; D gene: -; CDR3 DNA: TGCAGCGGCGAAGGACAGCCGGGGACTGAAGCTTTCTTT; CDR3 protein: CSGEGQPGTEAFF
V gene: TRBV15; J gene: TRBJ2-1; clone size: once; D gene: -; CDR3 DNA: TGTGCCACCAGCAGAGACAGGGTCAGGGAGCAGTTCTTC; CDR3 protein: CATSRDRVREQFF
V gene: TRBV4-2; J gene: TRBJ2-7; clone size: -; D gene: TRBD1; CDR3 DNA: TGTGCCAGCAGCCAGACGGGACAGGGGTTCTCCTACGAGCAGTACTTC; CDR3 protein: CASSQTGQGFSYEQYF
V gene: TRBV27; J gene: TRBJ1-2; clone size: few; D gene: -; CDR3 DNA: TGTGCCAGCAGGAGTGAAGTAGCCTATGGCTACACCTTC; CDR3 protein: CASRSEVAYGYTF
V gene: TRBV10-3; J gene: TRBJ1-5; clone size: -; D gene: -; CDR3 DNA: TGTGCCATCAGTGAGTCGACCGGGTTTCAGCCCCAGCATTTT; CDR3 protein: CAISESTGFQPQHF
V gene: TRBV7-8; J gene: TRBJ1-2; clone size: -; D gene: -; CDR3 DNA: TGTGCCAGCAGCCCTCGACAGCCCGGCTATGGCTACACCTTC; CDR3 protein: CASSPRQPGYGYTF
V gene: TRBV7-6; J gene: TRBJ2-1; clone size: -; D gene: TRBD1; CDR3 DNA: TGTGCCAGCAGCCCGCCGGGACAGGTATACAATGAGCAGTTCTTC; CDR3 protein: CASSPPGQVYNEQFF